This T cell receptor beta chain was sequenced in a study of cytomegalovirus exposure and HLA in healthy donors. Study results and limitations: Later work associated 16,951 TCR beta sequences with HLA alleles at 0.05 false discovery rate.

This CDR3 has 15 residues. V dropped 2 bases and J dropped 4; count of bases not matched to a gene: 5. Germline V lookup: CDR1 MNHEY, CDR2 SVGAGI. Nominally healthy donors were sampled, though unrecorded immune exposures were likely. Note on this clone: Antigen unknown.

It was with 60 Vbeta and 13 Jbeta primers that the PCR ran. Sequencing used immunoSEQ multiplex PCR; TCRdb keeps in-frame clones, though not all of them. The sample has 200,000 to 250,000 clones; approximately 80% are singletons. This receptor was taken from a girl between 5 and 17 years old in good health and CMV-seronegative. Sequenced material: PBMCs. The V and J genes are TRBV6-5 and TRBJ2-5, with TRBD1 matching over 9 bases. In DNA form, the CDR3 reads TGTGCCAGCAGTTACCGGGACAGGGTGGGAGAGACCCAGTACTTC. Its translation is CASSYRDRVGETQYF.